This TCR beta chain was obtained from a study of beta chain features in type 1 diabetes. Study overall: No patient-donor differences in age, gender, total cells or subset yield.

Germline values: CDR1 MNHEY, CDR2 SMNVEV (reference sequence). The V and J ends lost 4 bases and 4 bases, in that order; junction bases with no gene match: 5. This CDR3 region has 14 residues. General observations from the study: For TCRB rearrangement, an influence of HLA type remained unresolved here. Among patients with Type 1 diabetes, TCRB CDR3s were moderately but significantly shorter in every one of the four CD4+ subsets.

Sequencing targeted expressed TCRB transcripts, as all isolated RNA had been reverse transcribed. Assay used: immunoSEQ multiplex PCR; TCRdb lists only in-frame clones, some missing. This table has 600,000 to 750,000 clones, 9.5% to 15% appearing once. Staining for CD45RO/CCR7/CD25/CD127/CD95/CD27 allowed sorting of CD4+ naive, central memory, regulatory and stem cell-like memory cells. As for this clone: No antigen is known for it.

V is TRBV27 and J is TRBJ1-2; 8 nucleotides agree with TRBD1. This receptor was taken from a man aged 25-45 years with type 1 diabetes. Material: naive CD4+ T cells from blood. The CDR3 here is CASSSETGAYGYTF. CDR3 DNA: TGTGCCAGCAGTTCCGAGACAGGGGCCTATGGCTACACCTTC.